This paragraph reports one TCR beta chain. Its antigen is currently unknown. Using RNA transcripts as the source, TCR beta CDR3 regions were amplified. First-round RT-PCR with HTBI primers amplified the TCR CDR3 region. TCRdb called the multiplex PCR reads again in MiXCR, with one record for every CDR3 protein. In the table there are over 500,000 distinct CDR3 sequences, roughly 16% of which are singletons. Out of about 10 ml of fresh peripheral blood came the PBMCs. V lost 6 bases to trimming and J lost 7 bases, with 15 bases between them. CDR3 length equals 13 residues. Germline CDR1 LNHDA, CDR2 SQIVND (reference sequence). This entry belongs to a study of T cells in Graves' hyperthyroidism and ophthalmopathy. Study-level information: Peripheral blood was obtained at initial diagnosis, preceding any treatment.

Study-level findings and limits: The model foresaw ophthalmopathy a median roughly 6.3 months prior to onset. Most clonotypes expanded in the thyroid (above 0.001) were also present in blood.

The material sequenced was blood. The sequence was obtained from a woman aged 30 to 39 with Graves' ophthalmopathy. V usage is TRBV19 and J usage is TRBJ2-5; the D gene is possibly TRBD1 (5 bases). The CDR3, as DNA: TGTGCCAGTAGCCAGGGAACAGATGGGACCCAGTACTTC. Residues: CASSQGTDGTQYF.